Below are 32 T cell receptor beta chains sequenced from a single sample in a study of identical twins. TCRdb reprocessed the 5' RACE reads with MiXCR, giving one entry per CDR3 protein. This sample has 1.5 million or so distinct CDR3 sequences, with under 35% found just once. Sequencing used cord blood. The source is a newborn girl in good health.

This clonotype was seen a few times. The chain employs TRBV20-1 and TRBJ2-4, with TRBD2 matching over 10 bases. The V gene's germline CDR1 is DFQATT and CDR2 SNEGSKA (reference sequence). V was pared by 3 bases and J by 13 bases, with 15 bases of the junction left unmatched. The CDR3 length is 15 residues. CDR3 region: CSARRLAGAVWEQYF. CDR3 DNA sequence: TGCAGTGCTAGGCGGCTAGCGGGAGCTGTATGGGAGCAGTACTTC.

This clonotype came up a few times. The chain combines TRBV20-1 with TRBJ2-7; 10 bases match TRBD2. The CDR3 covers 16 residues. CDR1 is DFQATT, CDR2 SNEGSKA, per germline (reference sequence). The trim removed 2 bases at V and 7 bases at J, leaving 14 bases unmatched. In DNA, the CDR3 is TGCAGTGCTAGATGGCCCCAGCGGGGGGGCCTGGATGAGCAGTACTTC. This gives the protein CSARWPQRGGLDEQYF.

This chain connects TRBV5-4 to TRBJ2-2, with 12 bases fitting TRBD2. There are 18 residues in the CDR3. Trimming took 4 bases from V and 1 from J; bases not matched to a gene: 8. Germline loops: CDR1 SGHNT, CDR2 YYREEE (reference sequence). This chain's CDR3 is CASSHPTSGSQNTGELFF. The CDR3 nucleotides read TGTGCCAGCAGCCACCCGACTAGCGGGAGTCAGAACACCGGGGAGCTGTTTTTT.

DNA of the CDR3: TGTGCCAGCAGTTTAGGCCCGGGGATGAGAGCAGATACGCAGTATTTT. This sequence encodes CASSLGPGMRADTQYF. V gene TRBV12-3 or TRBV12-4 combines with J gene TRBJ2-3, with D possibly matching TRBD2 (5 bases). Deletions cut 1 base from V and 4 bases from J, with 15 bases between. The CDR3 runs to 16 residues.

The rearrangement uses TRBV3-1 and TRBJ2-7; 8 bases map to TRBD2. V trimming: 7 bases; J trimming: 2 bases; junction bases outside the gene matches: 7. There are 14 residues in the CDR3. Looked up from germline, CDR1 is LGHDT and CDR2 is YNNKEL (reference sequence). CDR3 DNA: TGTGCCAGCACCCTAACTAGCGGAGCCTACGAGCAGTACTTC. This translates into CASTLTSGAYEQYF.

This clonotype was counted only a few times. CDR3 amino acids: CASSYAADTQYF. The CDR3 DNA follows: TGTGCCAGCAGTTATGCCGCAGATACGCAGTATTTT. The chain is built from TRBV6-6 and TRBJ2-3; D gene unclear. V shed 3 bases and J shed 4 bases, with 5 bases lying between them. This CDR3 is 12 amino acids long. Germline CDR1 is MNHNY and CDR2 is SVGAGI (reference sequence).

This clonotype was detected only a few times. The genes are TRBV9 and TRBJ2-3, with 9 bases matching TRBD2. After removal of 0 bases from V and 4 bases from J, the junction contained 0 bases not matched to a gene. Germline V gene data show CDR1 as SGDLS and CDR2 as YYNGEE. The CDR3 sequence is 14 residues long. CDR3 sequence (DNA): TGTGCCAGCAGCGTAGTAGCGGGGGCAGATACGCAGTATTTT. It codes for CASSVVAGADTQYF.

This clonotype was detected a few times. The genes are TRBV5-1 and TRBJ1-6; D is unresolved. The CDR3 has 14 residues. Germline CDR1 is SGHRS and CDR2 is YFSETQ. The ends were cut back, 4 bases at V and 4 bases at J, with 9 bases in the middle. CDR3 sequence reads: CASSLQEYNSPLHF. The CDR3 region has the DNA TGCGCCAGCAGCCTGCAGGAATATAATTCACCCCTCCACTTT.

This chain uses TRBV20-1 with TRBJ1-2, with D tentatively TRBD1 (5 bases). Trimming pared 6 bases from V and 6 bases from J, leaving 29 bases between. The CDR3 consists of 17 residues. CDR1 DFQATT and CDR2 SNEGSKA come from the germline V gene (reference sequence). The CDR3: CSALLWGLLKSRDGYTF. CDR3 DNA sequence: TGCAGTGCCCTCCTTTGGGGCCTCCTAAAGTCACGGGATGGCTACACCTTC.

The J gene is TRBJ2-7, the V gene TRBV20-1; D may correspond to TRBD1 or TRBD2 (5 bases each). Germline-derived CDR1 and CDR2 are DFQATT and SNEGSKA (reference sequence). The CDR3 length is 13 residues. Trimming stripped 0 bases from V and 5 bases from J, with 11 bases between. The CDR3 nucleotides are TGCAGTGCTAGAGATCCCTCGGGGCACGAGCAGTACTTC. It encodes CSARDPSGHEQYF.

The gene calls are TRBV20-1 and TRBJ1-1, with D possibly matching TRBD1 (6 bases). This CDR3 region has 13 residues. V was trimmed by 5 bases and J by 1 base, leaving 11 bases between them. The V gene's germline CDR1 is DFQATT and CDR2 SNEGSKA (reference sequence). CDR3 sequence (DNA): TGCAGTGCTGCGGGACATTCGAACACTGAAGCTTTCTTT. Its translation is CSAAGHSNTEAFF.

In its sample, this clonotype was seen a few times. CDR3 DNA: TGTGCCAGCAGCCCCATAGCGGGGGAGAGCACAGATACGCAGTATTTT. Translating it yields CASSPIAGESTDTQYF. The rearrangement links TRBV11-2 to TRBJ2-3; 9 bases fit TRBD2. Germline CDR1 reads SGHAT; CDR2 reads FQNNGV. Trimming at V came to 5 bases and at J to 0 bases, leaving 6 bases not matched to a gene. CDR3 size: 16 residues.

The chain employs TRBV29-1 and TRBJ2-7, with 8 bases that match TRBD1. This CDR3 is built from 14 residues. Germline V gives CDR1 SQVTM, CDR2 ANQGSEA. Trimming at V came to 7 bases and at J to 1 base, leaving 9 bases not matched to a gene. The CDR3 spells CSAVAGGLSYEQYF. The CDR3 DNA reads TGCAGCGCGGTCGCAGGGGGCCTTTCCTACGAGCAGTACTTC.

This clonotype was counted a few times. The chain joins TRBV14 to TRBJ1-4; TRBD1 matches at 7 bases. This CDR3 has 16 residues. Germline trimming cut 3 bases from V and 4 bases from J; bases unmatched to any gene: 8. Per germline, CDR1 SGHDN and CDR2 FVKESK. CDR3 in amino acids: CASSHARGDYNEKLFF. CDR3 nucleotides: TGTGCCAGCAGCCATGCCAGGGGGGACTATAATGAAAAACTGTTTTTT.

This clonotype has only a few counts. V is TRBV12-3 or TRBV12-4 and J is TRBJ2-1, with TRBD2 matching over 10 bases. This CDR3 region has 15 residues. V was clipped by 3 bases and J by 7 bases; unmatched bases: 6. As DNA, the CDR3 is TGTGCCAGCAGTTTTTCCCCTAGCGGGAGTAATGAGCAGTTCTTC. Translated: CASSFSPSGSNEQFF.

The CDR3 region is CASSGGDGELFF. DNA of the CDR3: TGTGCCAGCAGCGGGGGTGACGGGGAGCTGTTTTTT. The chain carries TRBV9 and TRBJ2-2; D unclear. CDR1 and CDR2 (germline): SGDLS, YYNGEE. V was pared by 3 bases and J by 7 bases, with 7 bases between. The CDR3 extends over 12 amino acids.

The rearrangement joins TRBV6-1 to TRBJ1-2, with D maybe TRBD1 (6 bases). Germline CDR1 MNHNS, CDR2 SASEGT. The germline V and J ends were trimmed by 5 bases and 9 bases, with 16 bases remaining between them. This CDR3 has 13 residues. CDR3 sequence reads: CASSSQGMESYTF. The CDR3 DNA reads as TGTGCCAGCAGTTCGCAGGGGATGGAGAGCTACACCTTC.

This clonotype was observed a few times. The rearrangement uses TRBV25-1 and TRBJ1-6, with D perhaps matching TRBD1 (6 bases). Trimming took 2 bases from V and 0 from J, leaving 14 bases between them. This CDR3 comprises 18 residues. From germline, CDR1 is MGHDK and CDR2 SYGVNS. CDR3 sequence: CASSEGLTGGSYNSPLHF. The CDR3 DNA sequence: TGTGCCAGCAGTGAAGGCCTGACAGGCGGCTCCTATAATTCACCCCTCCACTTT. Combining the CDR3 with reference TRBV25-1 and TRBJ1-6 gives the whole variable domain EADIYQTPRYLVIGTGKKITLECSQTMGHDKMYWYQQDPGMELHLIHYSYGVNSTEKGDLSSESTVSRIRTEHFPLTLESARPSHTSQYLCASSEGLTGGSYNSPLHFGNGTRLTVT.

The DNA of the CDR3 is TGTGCCAGTAGTATAATAGGCTCCTCCTACGAGCAGTACTTC. Translated, it gives CASSIIGSSYEQYF. The chain uses TRBV19 and TRBJ2-7, with D hard to call. Germline V lookup: CDR1 LNHDA, CDR2 SQIVND (reference sequence). V gave up 2 bases and J gave up 0 bases, with 8 bases separating them. The CDR3 runs to 14 residues.

This clonotype was picked up a small number of times. This chain uses TRBV9 with TRBJ2-5; D gene ambiguous. CDR3 size: 13 residues. CDR1 is SGDLS and CDR2 is YYNGEE in the germline V gene. The ends were cut back, 1 base at V and 5 bases at J, with 9 bases in the middle. In nucleotides, the CDR3 is TGTGCCAGCAGCGTATCGGTACGGGAGACCCAGTACTTC. This sequence encodes CASSVSVRETQYF. Filled out from reference TRBV9 and TRBJ2-5, the complete variable domain reads DSGVTQTPKHLITATGQRVTLRCSPRSGDLSVYWYQQSLDQGLQFLIQYYNGEERAKGNILERFSAQQFPDLHSELNLSSLELGDSALYFCASSVSVRETQYFGPGTRLLVL.

This clonotype was seen repeatedly, ten times or more. V usage is TRBV7-9 and J usage is TRBJ2-7, with D possibly matching TRBD2 (5 bases). Germline V lookup: CDR1 SEHNR, CDR2 FQNEAQ (reference sequence). V was cut by 10 bases and J by 4 bases, with 14 bases left in between. The CDR3 spans 12 residues. CDR3 DNA sequence: TGTGCCACCACTACTAGTCTTTACGAGCAGTACTTC. Amino acid sequence: CATTTSLYEQYF.

This clonotype has only a few counts. This chain links TRBV29-1 with TRBJ2-3, with D tentatively TRBD1 or TRBD2 (5 bases each). Trimming pared 6 bases from V and 2 bases from J, leaving 18 bases between. Germline values: CDR1 SQVTM, CDR2 ANQGSEA. The CDR3 runs 15 residues. The CDR3 DNA sequence: TGCAGCGTCGCGCCATCCGGGACCTACACAGATACGCAGTATTTT. This encodes CSVAPSGTYTDTQYF.

This clonotype was recorded at least ten times. It may be a read error: a sequence one base away is much more abundant. The chain couples TRBV9 to TRBJ1-2; possible D gene TRBD1, 5 bases. V lost 0 bases and J 2 bases, leaving 5 bases between the germline ends. The CDR3 is 13 amino acids. Germline values: CDR1 SGDLS, CDR2 YYNGEE. In DNA form, the CDR3 reads TGTGCCAGCAGCGTAGCAGGGAACTATGGCTACACCTTC. Its protein is CASSVAGNYGYTF.

The chain couples TRBV2 to TRBJ2-7; D is uncertain. Per the germline V gene, CDR1 is SNHLY and CDR2 is FYNNEI. Trimming left V 3 bases short and J 3 bases short, with 9 bases between. This CDR3 spans 13 amino acids. CDR3 nucleotides: TGTGCCAGCAGTGATGGGCCCTGCTACGAGCAGTACTTC. It yields the protein CASSDGPCYEQYF.

V is TRBV7-2 and J is TRBJ2-7; a weak D match, TRBD2 (5 bases). From germline, CDR1 is SGHTA and CDR2 FQGNSA. The CDR3 loop spans 15 amino acids. V lost 5 bases and J 7 bases, leaving 21 bases between the germline ends. The CDR3 region has the DNA TGTGCCAGCAGCCAACGAGGGCTAGGGTACAATGAGCAGTACTTC. Its translation: CASSQRGLGYNEQYF.

A few counts support this clonotype. The chain has TRBV6-1 and TRBJ1-2, with 8 bases aligning to TRBD1. This CDR3 region has 13 residues. V was clipped by 7 bases and J by 4 bases; unmatched bases: 5. Germline V CDR1 and CDR2: MNHNS, SASEGT. In nucleotides, the CDR3 is TGTGCCAGCACTCTCGACAGGGGCTATGGCTACACCTTC. The encoded protein is CASTLDRGYGYTF.

The rearrangement links TRBV7-9 to TRBJ2-1; 8 bases align to TRBD2. Germline V lookup: CDR1 SEHNR, CDR2 FQNEAQ (reference sequence). This CDR3 spans 16 amino acids. J was trimmed by 10 bases and V by 3 bases; bases with no gene match: 14. DNA of the CDR3: TGTGCCAGCAGCTTGTTCTTCGGGGGGGCCGCCTACGAGCAGTTCTTC. Translating gives CASSLFFGGAAYEQFF.

This chain joins TRBV10-2 and TRBJ2-1; D is unresolved. This CDR3 is built from 13 residues. Trimming removed 1 base from V and 6 bases from J, with 7 bases in between. Looked up from germline, CDR1 is WSHSY and CDR2 is SAAADI. CDR3 loop: CASSEFRSNEQFF. The CDR3, as DNA: TGCGCCAGCAGTGAGTTCCGTAGCAATGAGCAGTTCTTC.

The rearrangement joins TRBV27 to TRBJ2-7; perhaps D is TRBD1 or TRBD2 (6 bases each). CDR1 MNHEY and CDR2 SMNVEV come from the germline V gene (reference sequence). The CDR3 spans 14 residues. V was cut by 3 bases and J by 5 bases, with 14 bases left in between. This CDR3 is CASSFRGGLDEQYF. The CDR3 DNA is TGTGCCAGCAGTTTTAGAGGGGGGCTCGACGAGCAGTACTTC.

This clonotype has only a few counts. V usage is TRBV3-1 and J usage is TRBJ1-1; the D is unclear. Germline values: CDR1 LGHDT, CDR2 YNNKEL (reference sequence). The CDR3 covers 13 residues. V lost 4 bases to trimming and J lost 1 base, with 7 bases between them. The CDR3 sequence is CASSRKANTEAFF. The CDR3 DNA is TGTGCCAGCAGCCGCAAGGCGAACACTGAAGCTTTCTTT.

Turning to this clonotype: One end of the junction fails to match germline, which may point to a read error. The CDR3 loop is CAGSGTAYEQYF. Here the CDR3 DNA reads TGTGCCGGGAGTGGGACAGCCTACGAGCAGTACTTC. The rearrangement links TRBV30 to TRBJ2-7; the match to TRBD1 covers 7 bases. The CDR3 length is 12 residues. Germline CDR1 and CDR2: GTSNPN and SVGIG (reference sequence).

V and J are TRBV4-2 and TRBJ1-4; possible D gene TRBD1, 6 bases. The CDR3 sequence is 17 residues long. CDR1 is LGHNA, CDR2 YNFKEQ, per germline. Trimming shortened V by 1 base and J by 10 bases, and 22 bases separated the two germline ends. CDR3 DNA: TGTGCCAGCAGCCAAGGGGAGACGAGCAGGGGACCGGGAAAACTGTTTTTT. This translates into CASSQGETSRGPGKLFF.